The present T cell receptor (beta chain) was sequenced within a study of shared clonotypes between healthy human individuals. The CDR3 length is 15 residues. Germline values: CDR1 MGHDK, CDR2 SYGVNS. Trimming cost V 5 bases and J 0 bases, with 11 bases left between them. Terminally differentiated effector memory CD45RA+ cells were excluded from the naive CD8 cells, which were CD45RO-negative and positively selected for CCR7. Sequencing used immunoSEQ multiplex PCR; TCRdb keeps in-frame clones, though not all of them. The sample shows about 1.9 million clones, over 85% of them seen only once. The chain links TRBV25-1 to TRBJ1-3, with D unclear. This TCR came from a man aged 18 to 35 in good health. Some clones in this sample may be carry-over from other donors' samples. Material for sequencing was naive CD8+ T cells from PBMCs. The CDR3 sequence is CASSNERLSGNTIYF. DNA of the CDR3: TGTGCCAGCAGTAATGAGCGGCTCTCTGGAAACACCATATATTTT.